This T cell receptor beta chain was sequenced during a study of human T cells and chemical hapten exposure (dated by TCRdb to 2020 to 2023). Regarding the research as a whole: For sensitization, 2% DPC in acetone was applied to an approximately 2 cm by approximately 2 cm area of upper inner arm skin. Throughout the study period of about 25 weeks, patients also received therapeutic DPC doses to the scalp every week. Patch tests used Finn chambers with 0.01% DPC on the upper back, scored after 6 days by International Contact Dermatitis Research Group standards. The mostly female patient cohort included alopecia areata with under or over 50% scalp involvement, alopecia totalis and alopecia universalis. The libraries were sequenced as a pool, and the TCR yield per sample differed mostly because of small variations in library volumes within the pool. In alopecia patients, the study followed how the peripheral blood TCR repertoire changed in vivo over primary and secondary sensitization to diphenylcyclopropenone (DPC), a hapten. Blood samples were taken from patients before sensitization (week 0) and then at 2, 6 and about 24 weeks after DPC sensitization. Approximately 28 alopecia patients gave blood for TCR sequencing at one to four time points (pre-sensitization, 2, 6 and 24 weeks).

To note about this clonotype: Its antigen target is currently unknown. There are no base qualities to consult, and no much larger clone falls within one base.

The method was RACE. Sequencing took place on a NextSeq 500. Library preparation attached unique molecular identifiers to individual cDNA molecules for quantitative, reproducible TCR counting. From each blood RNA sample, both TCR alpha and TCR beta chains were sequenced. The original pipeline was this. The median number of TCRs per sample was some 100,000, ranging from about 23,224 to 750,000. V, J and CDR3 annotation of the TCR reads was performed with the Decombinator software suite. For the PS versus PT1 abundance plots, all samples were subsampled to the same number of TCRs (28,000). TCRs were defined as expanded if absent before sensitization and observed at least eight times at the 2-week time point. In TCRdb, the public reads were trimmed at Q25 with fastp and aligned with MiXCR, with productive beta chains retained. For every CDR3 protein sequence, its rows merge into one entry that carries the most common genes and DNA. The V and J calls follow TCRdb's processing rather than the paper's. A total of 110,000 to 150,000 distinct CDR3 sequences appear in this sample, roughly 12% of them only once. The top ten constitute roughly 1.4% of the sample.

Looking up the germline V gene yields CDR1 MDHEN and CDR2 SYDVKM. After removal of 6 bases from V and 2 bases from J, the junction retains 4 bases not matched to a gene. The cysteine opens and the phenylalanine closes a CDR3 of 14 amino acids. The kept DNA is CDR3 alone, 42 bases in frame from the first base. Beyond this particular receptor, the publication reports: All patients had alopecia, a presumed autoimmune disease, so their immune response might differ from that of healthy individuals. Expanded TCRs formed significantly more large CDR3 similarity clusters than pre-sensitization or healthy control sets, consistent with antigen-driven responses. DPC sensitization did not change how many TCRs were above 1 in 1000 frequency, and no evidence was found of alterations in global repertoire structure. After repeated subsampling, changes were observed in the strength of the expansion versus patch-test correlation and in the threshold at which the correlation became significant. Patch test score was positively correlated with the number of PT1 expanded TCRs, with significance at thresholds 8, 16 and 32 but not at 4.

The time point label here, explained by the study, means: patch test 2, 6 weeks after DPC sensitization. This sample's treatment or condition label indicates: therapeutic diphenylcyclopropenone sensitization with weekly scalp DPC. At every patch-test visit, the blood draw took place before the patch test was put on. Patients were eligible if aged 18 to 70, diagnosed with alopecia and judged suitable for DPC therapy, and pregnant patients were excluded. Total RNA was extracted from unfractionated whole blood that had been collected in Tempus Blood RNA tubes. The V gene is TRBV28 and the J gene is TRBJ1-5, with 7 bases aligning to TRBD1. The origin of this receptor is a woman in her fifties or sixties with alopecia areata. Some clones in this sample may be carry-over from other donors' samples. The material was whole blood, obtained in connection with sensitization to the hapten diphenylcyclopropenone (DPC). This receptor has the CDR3 CASREGAGNQPQHF. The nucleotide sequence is TGTGCCAGCAGGGAGGGGGCAGGCAATCAGCCCCAGCATTTT.